This T cell receptor beta chain was sequenced for a study of CXCR3-negative and CXCR3-positive naive CD8 T cells. cDNA libraries for TRB were generated by 5' RACE incorporating UMI labels. TCRdb re-called the 5' RACE reads, yielding one record per CDR3 amino acid sequence without DNA. This table holds about 98,000 distinct CDR3 sequences. Study-wide findings and caveats: TRB CDR3 hydrophobicity was greater in CXCR3-positive naive cells than in CXCR3-negative naive cells.

Germline V gene data show CDR1 as MNHEY and CDR2 as SVGEGT. The CDR3 consists of 12 residues. Turning to this clonotype: Its matching antigen is unknown.

Sequenced input: naive CXCR3+ CD8+ T cells from blood. Subset given: CD45RO-CCR7+CD27+CD95- naive CD8+ T cells expressing CXCR3 (TNR3+). The chain couples TRBV6-2 or TRBV6-3 to TRBJ2-1. The source is a human donor in good health. Some clones in this sample may be carry-over from other donors' samples. The CDR3 here is CASSLVSNEQFF.